The 27 T cell receptor beta chains given below trace back to one sample, sequenced in a study of T cells in localized non-small cell lung cancer. Only in-frame clones appear in the TCRdb table, and some are missing; sequencing was by immunoSEQ multiplex PCR. The data hold around 50,000 clones, with just over 85% observed a single time. Sequencing used peripheral blood, obtained before any cancer treatment. The source of these receptors is a woman aged 35-75 years with stage I lung adenocarcinoma.

The V gene is TRBV30, the J gene TRBJ1-1, with D maybe TRBD1 (5 bases). This CDR3 has 15 residues. V dropped 0 bases and J dropped 0 bases, with 11 bases sitting between them. The germline V gene encodes CDR1 GTSNPN and CDR2 SVGIG (reference sequence). The CDR3 sequence: CAWSVPNRLNTEAFF. The CDR3 coding sequence is TGTGCCTGGAGTGTACCCAACAGGCTGAACACTGAAGCTTTCTTT.

The DNA for the CDR3 is TGTGCCAGCAGCCAAGATCGGTCGGGAAACACCATATATTTT. This sequence encodes CASSQDRSGNTIYF. V usage is TRBV14 and J usage is TRBJ1-3; no definite D call. The CDR3 is made up of 14 amino acids. V was trimmed by 0 bases and J by 4 bases, leaving 7 bases between them. CDR1 and CDR2 from the germline V gene are SGHDN and FVKESK. The entire variable domain, with the rest obtained from reference TRBV14 and TRBJ1-3, is as follows: EAGVTQFPSHSVIEKGQTVTLRCDPISGHDNLYWYRRVMGKEIKFLLHFVKESKQDESGMPNNRFLAERTGGTYSTLKVQPAELEDSGVYFCASSQDRSGNTIYFGEGSWLTVV.

V and J are TRBV28 and TRBJ2-7; TRBD2 aligns across 8 bases. CDR1 and CDR2 (germline): MDHEN, SYDVKM. Trimming removed 6 bases from V and 5 bases from J; junction bases left unmatched: 3. This CDR3 has 12 residues. CDR3 in DNA: TGTGCCAGCAGCGTGCGGGGGGACGAGCAGTACTTC. Translating gives CASSVRGDEQYF.

The rearrangement links TRBV7-8 to TRBJ2-2, with D hard to call. The germline V gene has CDR1 SGHVS and CDR2 FQNEAQ. The length of the CDR3 is 12 residues. Trimming took off 8 bases at V and 0 bases at J, with 4 bases between the two ends. The CDR3 loop is CASRTNTGELFF. CDR3 in DNA: TGTGCCAGCCGGACGAACACCGGGGAGCTGTTTTTT. Supplemented by reference TRBV7-8 and TRBJ2-2, the full variable domain reads GAGVSQSPRYKVAKRGQDVALRCDPISGHVSLFWYQQALGQGPEFLTYFQNEAQLDKSGLPSDRFFAERPEGSVSTLKIQRTQQEDSAVYLCASRTNTGELFFGEGSRLTVL.

The rearrangement joins TRBV5-5 to TRBJ2-2; a weak D match, TRBD1 (6 bases). Trimming removed 1 base from V and 5 bases from J, with 12 bases in between. Germline values: CDR1 SGHKS, CDR2 YYEKEE (reference sequence). The CDR3 has 15 residues. CDR3 DNA: TGTGCCAGCAGCTTGACAGGGAGAGTGACCGGGGAGCTGTTTTTT. This gives the protein CASSLTGRVTGELFF.

The count of this clone is one. This chain links TRBV2 with TRBJ1-2; 10 bases fit TRBD1. The CDR3 loop spans 15 amino acids. CDR1 is SNHLY, CDR2 FYNNEI, per germline. Trimming took 5 bases from V and 2 from J; bases not matched to a gene: 5. For the CDR3, the DNA is TGTGCCAGCAGTCAAGGACAGGGGGTAAACTATGGCTACACCTTC. Its protein is CASSQGQGVNYGYTF.

The table lists this clone with a few counts. V is TRBV6-5 and J is TRBJ1-6; D is perhaps TRBD1 (6 bases). Germline V gene data show CDR1 as MNHEY and CDR2 as SVGAGI. This CDR3 has 15 residues. The germline V and J ends were trimmed by 2 bases and 4 bases, with 9 bases remaining between them. The CDR3 DNA reads TGTGCCAGCAGTTACCTGGACAGTTATAATTCACCCCTCCACTTT. It yields the protein CASSYLDSYNSPLHF.

The chain employs TRBV2 and TRBJ1-4; 8 bases line up with TRBD1. This CDR3 region has 15 residues. Losses at the gene ends were 7 bases for V and 12 bases for J; bases not matched to a gene: 16. Germline-derived CDR1 and CDR2 are SNHLY and FYNNEI. The CDR3 protein is CASNTQGAWDGELFF. CDR3 in DNA: TGTGCCAGCAACACGCAGGGGGCTTGGGATGGGGAACTGTTTTTT.

This clone was detected once. V and J are TRBV7-2 and TRBJ2-5; the match to TRBD2 covers 8 bases. Germline lookup yields CDR1 SGHTA and CDR2 FQGNSA. The trim removed 2 bases at V and 7 bases at J, leaving 9 bases unmatched. The CDR3 is made up of 15 amino acids. The CDR3 DNA is TGTGCCAGCAGCTTATCCGGGGGGGAAGCGGGGACCCAGTACTTC. This gives the protein CASSLSGGEAGTQYF.

The chain employs TRBV29-1 and TRBJ1-1, with D tentatively TRBD1 (6 bases). V was shortened by 0 bases and J by 9 bases, with 14 bases between the two germline ends. The CDR3 sequence is 13 residues long. Germline V gene sequence: CDR1 SQVTM, CDR2 ANQGSEA. The CDR3 sequence: CSVEDGGALKAFF. The DNA of the CDR3 is TGCAGCGTTGAAGACGGGGGGGCTTTGAAAGCTTTCTTT.

The J gene is TRBJ1-2, the V gene TRBV2, with unresolved D. The CDR3 is 12 amino acids. V was cut by 4 bases and J by 6 bases, with 9 bases left in between. Germline V gene sequence: CDR1 SNHLY, CDR2 FYNNEI. In DNA form, the CDR3 reads TGTGCCAGCAGTGGACTTAGGGATGGCTACACCTTC. Translation gives CASSGLRDGYTF.

The chain has TRBV28 and TRBJ1-2, with D possibly matching TRBD1 (5 bases). The germline gives CDR1 MDHEN, CDR2 SYDVKM. The V gene lost 4 bases and the J gene lost 5 bases, with 14 bases spanning the gap. The CDR3 runs to 14 residues. The CDR3 sequence is CASSSPGGGYGYTF. In DNA form, the CDR3 reads TGTGCCAGCAGTTCCCCCGGCGGGGGTTATGGCTACACCTTC.

V and J are TRBV7-9 and TRBJ1-6; D is ambiguous. Germline V gives CDR1 SEHNR, CDR2 FQNEAQ (reference sequence). This CDR3 spans 12 amino acids. The V end lost 2 bases, the J end lost 10 bases, and 6 bases lay between the germline ends. The CDR3 region has the DNA TGTGCCAGCAGCTTATATGGGTCACCCCTCCACTTT. It translates to CASSLYGSPLHF.

Here the CDR3 DNA reads TGTGCCAGCAGTCAGTCCTATAATTCACCCCTCCACTTT. Its protein is CASSQSYNSPLHF. This sequence joins TRBV28 and TRBJ1-6; no definite D call. The CDR3 sequence is 13 residues long. V lost 5 bases, J lost 1 base, and 3 bases lay in between. Germline V gene data show CDR1 as MDHEN and CDR2 as SYDVKM.

This rearrangement joins TRBV19 to TRBJ1-2; 9 bases line up with TRBD1. After removal of 9 bases from V and 0 bases from J, the junction contained 14 bases not matched to a gene. The CDR3 is 17 residues long. CDR1 and CDR2 (germline): LNHDA, SQIVND (reference sequence). CDR3 nucleotides: TGTGCCAGCCGCGATCCGGGACAGGGTAACACTAACTATGGCTACACCTTC. It yields the protein CASRDPGQGNTNYGYTF.

This chain connects TRBV5-6 to TRBJ2-7; D gene ambiguous. Trimming took off 0 bases at V and 0 bases at J, with 10 bases between the two ends. Germline V gene sequence: CDR1 SGHDT, CDR2 YYEEEE. CDR3 length: 15 residues. Here the CDR3 DNA reads TGTGCCAGCAGCTTGGGTAAGGAAATCTCCTACGAGCAGTACTTC. Translating gives CASSLGKEISYEQYF.

In DNA form, the CDR3 reads TGTGCCAGCAGTACCAGGGGTGGTGAAGCTTTCTTT. Its translation: CASSTRGGEAFF. The gene calls are TRBV11-3 and TRBJ1-1; TRBD1 might be the D (6 bases). The V gene's germline CDR1 is SGHNT and CDR2 YENEEA. The V gene lost 6 bases and the J gene lost 7 bases, with 12 bases spanning the gap. This CDR3 has 12 residues.

The V call is TRBV25-1, the J call TRBJ2-7; TRBD1 is a possible D gene (6 bases). This CDR3 has 13 residues. V shed 2 bases and J shed 5 bases, with 10 bases lying between them. In germline, CDR1 is MGHDK, CDR2 SYGVNS. The CDR3 loop reads CASSEGQFHEQYF. The CDR3 nucleotides read TGTGCCAGCAGTGAAGGACAGTTCCACGAGCAGTACTTC.

The genes are TRBV10-2 and TRBJ2-2; D may be TRBD2 (7 bases). Germline CDR1 and CDR2: WSHSY and SAAADI. Trimming cost V 5 bases and J 7 bases, with 17 bases left between them. CDR3 size: 15 residues. CDR3 in DNA: TGCGCCAGCAGTCTAGGGGGGGGGCCAATCGGGGAGCTGTTTTTT. This encodes CASSLGGGPIGELFF.

The rearrangement uses TRBV5-5 and TRBJ2-3; 8 bases map to TRBD2. This CDR3 comprises 15 residues. The germline V gene has CDR1 SGHKS and CDR2 YYEKEE (reference sequence). V lost 2 bases to trimming and J lost 4 bases; unmatched junction nucleotides: 6. CDR3 nucleotides: TGTGCCAGCAGCTTCTTCGGGGGGGCCCCAGATACGCAGTATTTT. Its protein is CASSFFGGAPDTQYF.

The V gene is TRBV19, the J gene TRBJ2-7; 10 bases align to TRBD1. With V trimmed by 3 bases and J by 2 bases, 4 bases remained unmatched. Germline V gene sequence: CDR1 LNHDA, CDR2 SQIVND (reference sequence). The CDR3 consists of 15 residues. The CDR3: CASSMDGTGAYEQYF. The CDR3, as DNA: TGTGCCAGTAGTATGGATGGGACAGGGGCCTACGAGCAGTACTTC.

The genes are TRBV19 and TRBJ1-1; unclear D gene. Germline assignment: CDR1 LNHDA and CDR2 SQIVND (reference sequence). The V end was cut by 0 bases, the J end by 0 bases, with 26 bases between. This CDR3 is 21 amino acids long. The CDR3 nucleotides are TGTGCCAGTAGTATAGACCTGAAACCAACGATTACTAGGGCAATGAACACTGAAGCTTTCTTT. Its protein is CASSIDLKPTITRAMNTEAFF.

The chain is built from TRBV19 and TRBJ2-5; no clear D. The CDR3 has 15 residues. CDR1 and CDR2 (germline): LNHDA, SQIVND (reference sequence). V lost 4 bases and J lost 5, with 17 bases in between. The CDR3 DNA sequence: TGTGCCAGTAGTACCCCGCCCGCAGGAAGGGAGACCCAGTACTTC. Amino acid sequence: CASSTPPAGRETQYF.

The chain combines TRBV5-1 with TRBJ2-3, with TRBD2 matching over 14 bases. Unmatched junction bases numbered 7, after V lost 4 bases and J lost 0 bases. CDR1 and CDR2 from the germline V gene are SGHRS and YFSETQ. This CDR3 comprises 18 residues. The CDR3 DNA sequence: TGCGCCAGCAGCACGGCCGGGACTAGCGGGGGTAGCACAGATACGCAGTATTTT. It yields the protein CASSTAGTSGGSTDTQYF.

This chain connects TRBV9 to TRBJ2-1, with 10 bases that match TRBD1. With 4 bases clipped from V and 3 bases from J, the junction kept 4 bases outside the gene matches. This CDR3 has 15 residues. From germline, CDR1 is SGDLS and CDR2 YYNGEE. The CDR3 reads CASSLGQGVYNEQFF. The CDR3 DNA follows: TGTGCCAGCAGCTTAGGACAGGGGGTCTACAATGAGCAGTTCTTC.

The chain joins TRBV19 to TRBJ2-7, with D hard to call. The CDR3 totals 13 residues. The V end was cut by 3 bases, the J end by 6 bases, with 12 bases between. The germline V gene has CDR1 LNHDA and CDR2 SQIVND (reference sequence). The CDR3 spells CASSISASPEQYF. The CDR3 DNA reads TGTGCCAGTAGTATCAGCGCCTCGCCCGAGCAGTACTTC.

The genes are TRBV19 and TRBJ2-7; tentative D call: TRBD1 (6 bases). The CDR3 consists of 16 residues. Germline CDR1 is LNHDA and CDR2 is SQIVND (reference sequence). Trimming removed 4 bases at V and 5 bases at J, with 21 bases between. CDR3 nucleotide sequence: TGTGCCAGTAGTAAACTTACAGGGCAGGGTTTCAACGAGCAGTACTTC. Translation: CASSKLTGQGFNEQYF.